Presented here are 23 T cell receptor beta chains from one specimen sequenced in a study of OX40 agonist ivuxolimab in advanced cancers. Sequenced by immunoSEQ multiplex PCR; TCRdb stores in-frame clones only, minus some. The table shows roughly 9,900 clones, with 70% occurring only once. The sequencing used CD4+ or CD8+ T cells sorted from blood, collected in a trial of the OX40 agonist ivuxolimab. The receptor set was obtained from an adult with an advanced solid tumor such as melanoma, head and neck, liver or kidney cancer.

CDR3 bases: TGTGCCAGCAGCTTCGGACTAGCGGGGGGGGTTCTTGAGCAGTTCTTC. Encoded protein: CASSFGLAGGVLEQFF. The V and J genes are TRBV5-4 and TRBJ2-1, with 15 bases lining up with TRBD2. Germline-derived CDR1 and CDR2 are SGHNT and YYREEE (reference sequence). The J segment lost 9 bases and the V segment lost 2 bases, leaving 6 bases of the junction unmatched. This CDR3 is 16 amino acids long.

V is TRBV11-2 and J is TRBJ1-2; perhaps TRBD1 as D (5 bases). Trimming pared 6 bases from V and 9 bases from J, leaving 11 bases between. In germline, CDR1 is SGHAT, CDR2 FQNNGV. The CDR3 length is 11 residues. CDR3 DNA sequence: TGTGCCAGCAGTGGGGGACCCCGCTACACCTTC. As protein: CASSGGPRYTF.

This chain uses TRBV4-2 with TRBJ2-5; D remains ambiguous. From germline, CDR1 is LGHNA and CDR2 YNFKEQ. The CDR3 runs 13 residues. Trimming took off 5 bases at V and 4 bases at J, with 11 bases between the two ends. CDR3 sequence: CASSIGLGETQYF. Here the CDR3 DNA reads TGTGCCAGCAGCATTGGCTTAGGAGAGACCCAGTACTTC.

The chain links TRBV4-1 to TRBJ2-5, with D perhaps matching TRBD2 (6 bases). TRBJ2-7 matches the DNA end more closely, so the J call is doubtful. Per germline, CDR1 MGHRA and CDR2 YSYEKL. CDR3 length: 15 residues. The CDR3 DNA reads as TGCGCCAGCAGCCAAGGGCTGGGGGGTTTTTACGAGCAGTACTTC. Protein product: CASSQGLGGFYEQYF.

The chain combines TRBV2 with TRBJ2-3, with 8 bases matching TRBD2. The CDR3 is 15 residues long. Germline V gene data show CDR1 as SNHLY and CDR2 as FYNNEI. The V segment lost 8 bases and the J segment 2 bases; nucleotides outside the gene matches: 9. The CDR3 DNA is TGTGCCAGCCGGTCCGGGACTAGACTCACAGATACGCAGTATTTT. It codes for CASRSGTRLTDTQYF.

This chain uses TRBV11-2 with TRBJ2-3, with TRBD2 matching over 8 bases. Germline values: CDR1 SGHAT, CDR2 FQNNGV. The CDR3 is 16 residues long. After removal of 1 base from V and 1 base from J, the junction contained 4 bases not matched to a gene. CDR3 coding DNA: TGTGCCAGCAGCTTAGTTCCACTAGCGGGCACAGATACGCAGTATTTT. This gives the protein CASSLVPLAGTDTQYF.

The chain carries TRBV4-1 and TRBJ2-7; D remains ambiguous. In germline, CDR1 is MGHRA, CDR2 YSYEKL. The CDR3 has 15 residues. V lost 4 bases to trimming and J lost 1 base, with 14 bases between them. CDR3 sequence reads: CASSPPDARSYEQYF. CDR3 in DNA: TGCGCCAGCAGCCCTCCGGACGCGAGGTCCTACGAGCAGTACTTC.

The chain joins TRBV27 to TRBJ1-1; D perhaps matches TRBD1 (5 bases). This CDR3 region has 13 residues. The germline V gene has CDR1 MNHEY and CDR2 SMNVEV (reference sequence). V lost 4 bases and J lost 5, with 11 bases in between. CDR3 sequence: CASSWGLGTEAFF. The DNA for the CDR3 is TGTGCCAGCAGTTGGGGCCTTGGGACTGAAGCTTTCTTT.

This clone was seen a handful of times. The chain joins TRBV27 to TRBJ2-3, with D uncertain. This CDR3 spans 12 amino acids. V was trimmed by 4 bases and J by 4 bases, leaving 6 bases between them. CDR1 and CDR2 (germline): MNHEY, SMNVEV (reference sequence). CDR3 coding DNA: TGTGCCAGCAGTTCCACTCCAGATACGCAGTATTTT. Translation: CASSSTPDTQYF.

Points on this clone: The junction differs from germline at one of its ends, possibly a read error. V is TRBV19 and J is TRBJ2-7; tentative D call: TRBD2 (6 bases). The CDR3 contains 14 residues. CDR1 and CDR2 (germline): LNHDA, SQIVND (reference sequence). CDR3 sequence reads: CASTSGWDSYGQYF. The CDR3, as DNA: TGTGCCAGTACTTCAGGTTGGGACTCCTACGGGCAGTACTTC.

V gene TRBV29-1 combines with J gene TRBJ2-7; D might be TRBD1 (7 bases). CDR1 and CDR2 from the germline V gene are SQVTM and ANQGSEA. The V end lost 0 bases, the J end lost 1 base, and 10 bases lay between the germline ends. CDR3 length: 14 amino acids. CDR3 amino acids: CSVEEEGQSYEQYF. The CDR3 nucleotides read TGCAGCGTTGAAGAGGAGGGACAGTCCTACGAGCAGTACTTC.

This clone was seen more than once but under ten times. V usage is TRBV4-2 and J usage is TRBJ2-7; D assignment may be TRBD1 or TRBD2 (5 bases each). V shed 5 bases and J shed 2 bases, with 19 bases lying between them. The CDR3 totals 16 residues. CDR1 is LGHNA, CDR2 YNFKEQ, per germline. DNA of the CDR3: TGTGCCAGCAGCGAGAGTAGCGAGAGAGGGGCCTACGAGCAGTACTTC. This translates into CASSESSERGAYEQYF.

V usage is TRBV6-5 and J usage is TRBJ1-6, with a tentative D call TRBD1 (6 bases). CDR1 and CDR2 from the germline V gene are MNHEY and SVGAGI. The length of the CDR3 is 13 residues. The V end was cut by 5 bases, the J end by 10 bases, with 12 bases between. The CDR3: CASSPNQGSPLHF. Here the CDR3 DNA reads TGTGCCAGCAGTCCCAACCAGGGGTCACCCCTCCACTTT.

The chain uses TRBV5-4 and TRBJ2-7; the match to TRBD1 covers 9 bases. Germline V gives CDR1 SGHNT, CDR2 YYREEE (reference sequence). The trim removed 4 bases at V and 4 bases at J, leaving 3 bases unmatched. The CDR3 covers 13 residues. CDR3: CASSPTGGYEQYF. The CDR3 region has the DNA TGTGCCAGCAGCCCGACAGGGGGGTACGAGCAGTACTTC.

This clone qualifies as medium-sized. The V and J genes are TRBV10-3 and TRBJ2-1, with 8 bases lining up with TRBD1. Germline V gene lookup returns CDR1 ENHRY and CDR2 SYGVKD. The junction had 10 bases not matched to a gene; V was cut back by 2 bases and J by 4 bases. The CDR3 has 17 amino acids. The CDR3 sequence is CAISEGTGQEIYNEQFF. The CDR3 DNA is TGTGCCATCAGTGAGGGAACGGGACAGGAGATATACAATGAGCAGTTCTTC.

The gene calls are TRBV9 and TRBJ2-7; weak D call: TRBD1 (5 bases). Between the trimmed V and J ends, which lost 2 bases and 2 bases, there was a span of 11 bases. Germline values: CDR1 SGDLS, CDR2 YYNGEE. The CDR3 extends over 14 amino acids. DNA for the CDR3: TGTGCCAGCAGCGTTGGGGCCAGAGCCTACGAGCAGTACTTC. Translated, it gives CASSVGARAYEQYF.

The chain links TRBV4-2 to TRBJ2-7; D is possibly TRBD2 (5 bases). Per germline, CDR1 LGHNA and CDR2 YNFKEQ. This CDR3 spans 14 amino acids. V lost 7 bases and J 3 bases, leaving 16 bases between the germline ends. CDR3 DNA sequence: TGTGCCAGCACCCCCCTCCCGGGAAGCTACGAGCAGTACTTC. This gives the protein CASTPLPGSYEQYF.

The chain recombines TRBV5-1 with TRBJ1-1; possible D gene TRBD1, 5 bases. Trimming removed 4 bases at V and 1 base at J, with 11 bases between. Germline V gene lookup returns CDR1 SGHRS and CDR2 YFSETQ. The CDR3 runs to 14 residues. CDR3 DNA sequence: TGCGCCAGCAGCAGCCGGACACCGAACACTGAAGCTTTCTTT. Its protein is CASSSRTPNTEAFF.

The chain employs TRBV2 and TRBJ1-3; D uncertain. The CDR3 is made up of 16 amino acids. Germline V gene data show CDR1 as SNHLY and CDR2 as FYNNEI. Deletions cut 4 bases from V and 0 bases from J, with 13 bases between. The CDR3 loop reads CASSGQTTTSGNTIYF. The CDR3 region has the DNA TGTGCCAGCAGTGGCCAGACAACCACCTCTGGAAACACCATATATTTT.

This chain uses TRBV7-3 with TRBJ2-7; tentative D call: TRBD1 (6 bases). The germline V and J ends were trimmed by 5 bases and 0 bases, with 14 bases remaining between them. Germline CDR1 and CDR2: SGHTA and FQGTGA. The CDR3 contains 15 residues. CDR3 in DNA: TGTGCCAGCAGCCTATTGGACAGCTTCTCCTACGAGCAGTACTTC. Amino acids: CASSLLDSFSYEQYF.

With respect to this clone: Other DNA sequences in the same sample also yield this CDR3. The chain couples TRBV6-5 to TRBJ1-2; 8 nucleotides align to TRBD1. Germline assignment: CDR1 MNHEY and CDR2 SVGAGI. CDR3 size: 15 residues. The J segment lost 4 bases and the V segment lost 5 bases, leaving 9 bases of the junction unmatched. The CDR3 region is CASSTRTGRAYGYTF. As DNA, the CDR3 is TGTGCCAGCAGTACTCGGACAGGGAGGGCCTATGGCTACACCTTC.

This chain uses TRBV25-1 with TRBJ1-2, with 7 nucleotides matching TRBD1. CDR1 MGHDK and CDR2 SYGVNS come from the germline V gene. V trimming: 3 bases; J trimming: 6 bases; junction bases outside the gene matches: 1. The CDR3 length is 12 residues. The CDR3 coding sequence is TGTGCCAGCAGTGACCAGGGGGATGGCTACACCTTC. Its protein is CASSDQGDGYTF.

The genes are TRBV27 and TRBJ2-7; D may correspond to TRBD1 or TRBD2 (7 bases each). The CDR3 consists of 20 residues. The ends were cut back, 4 bases at V and 6 bases at J, with 34 bases in the middle. Germline CDR1 reads MNHEY; CDR2 reads SMNVEV (reference sequence). CDR3 in amino acids: CASSSVLTGAVAGAPLEQYF. The DNA of the CDR3 is TGTGCCAGCAGTTCCGTACTCACAGGGGCGGTGGCGGGAGCGCCCCTCGAGCAGTACTTC.